There are many counts of the clone carrying this TCR beta chain. Antigen unknown. This specimen belongs to a study of HIV-infected patients and healthy controls. Whole blood was used without fractionation, so all unsorted peripheral T cells were included. 500 ng RNA was reverse transcribed with alpha and beta constant-region primers. Using multiplexing indices, alpha and beta chain libraries were generated apart by chain-specific third strand synthesis. MiXCR, applied by TCRdb to the 5' RACE reads, yields one record per CDR3 protein. The top ten hold approximately 3.7% of the sample, which has under 15,000 distinct CDR3 sequences, under 6.5% seen once. Overall study findings and caveats: The diversity differences were not explained by slight age and sex differences between study cohorts.

This TCR came from an adult in good health. Sequenced material: blood.

The CDR3 DNA sequence: TGTGCCAGCACCCTTCTAGCGGGGGGCGTCGGGGAGCTGTTTTTT. Protein: CASTLLAGGVGELFF. This chain links TRBV7-9 with TRBJ2-2; 11 bases are shared with TRBD2. The germline gives CDR1 SEHNR, CDR2 FQNEAQ (reference sequence). The CDR3 is made up of 15 amino acids. V lost 7 bases and J lost 7; bases outside the gene matches: 8.